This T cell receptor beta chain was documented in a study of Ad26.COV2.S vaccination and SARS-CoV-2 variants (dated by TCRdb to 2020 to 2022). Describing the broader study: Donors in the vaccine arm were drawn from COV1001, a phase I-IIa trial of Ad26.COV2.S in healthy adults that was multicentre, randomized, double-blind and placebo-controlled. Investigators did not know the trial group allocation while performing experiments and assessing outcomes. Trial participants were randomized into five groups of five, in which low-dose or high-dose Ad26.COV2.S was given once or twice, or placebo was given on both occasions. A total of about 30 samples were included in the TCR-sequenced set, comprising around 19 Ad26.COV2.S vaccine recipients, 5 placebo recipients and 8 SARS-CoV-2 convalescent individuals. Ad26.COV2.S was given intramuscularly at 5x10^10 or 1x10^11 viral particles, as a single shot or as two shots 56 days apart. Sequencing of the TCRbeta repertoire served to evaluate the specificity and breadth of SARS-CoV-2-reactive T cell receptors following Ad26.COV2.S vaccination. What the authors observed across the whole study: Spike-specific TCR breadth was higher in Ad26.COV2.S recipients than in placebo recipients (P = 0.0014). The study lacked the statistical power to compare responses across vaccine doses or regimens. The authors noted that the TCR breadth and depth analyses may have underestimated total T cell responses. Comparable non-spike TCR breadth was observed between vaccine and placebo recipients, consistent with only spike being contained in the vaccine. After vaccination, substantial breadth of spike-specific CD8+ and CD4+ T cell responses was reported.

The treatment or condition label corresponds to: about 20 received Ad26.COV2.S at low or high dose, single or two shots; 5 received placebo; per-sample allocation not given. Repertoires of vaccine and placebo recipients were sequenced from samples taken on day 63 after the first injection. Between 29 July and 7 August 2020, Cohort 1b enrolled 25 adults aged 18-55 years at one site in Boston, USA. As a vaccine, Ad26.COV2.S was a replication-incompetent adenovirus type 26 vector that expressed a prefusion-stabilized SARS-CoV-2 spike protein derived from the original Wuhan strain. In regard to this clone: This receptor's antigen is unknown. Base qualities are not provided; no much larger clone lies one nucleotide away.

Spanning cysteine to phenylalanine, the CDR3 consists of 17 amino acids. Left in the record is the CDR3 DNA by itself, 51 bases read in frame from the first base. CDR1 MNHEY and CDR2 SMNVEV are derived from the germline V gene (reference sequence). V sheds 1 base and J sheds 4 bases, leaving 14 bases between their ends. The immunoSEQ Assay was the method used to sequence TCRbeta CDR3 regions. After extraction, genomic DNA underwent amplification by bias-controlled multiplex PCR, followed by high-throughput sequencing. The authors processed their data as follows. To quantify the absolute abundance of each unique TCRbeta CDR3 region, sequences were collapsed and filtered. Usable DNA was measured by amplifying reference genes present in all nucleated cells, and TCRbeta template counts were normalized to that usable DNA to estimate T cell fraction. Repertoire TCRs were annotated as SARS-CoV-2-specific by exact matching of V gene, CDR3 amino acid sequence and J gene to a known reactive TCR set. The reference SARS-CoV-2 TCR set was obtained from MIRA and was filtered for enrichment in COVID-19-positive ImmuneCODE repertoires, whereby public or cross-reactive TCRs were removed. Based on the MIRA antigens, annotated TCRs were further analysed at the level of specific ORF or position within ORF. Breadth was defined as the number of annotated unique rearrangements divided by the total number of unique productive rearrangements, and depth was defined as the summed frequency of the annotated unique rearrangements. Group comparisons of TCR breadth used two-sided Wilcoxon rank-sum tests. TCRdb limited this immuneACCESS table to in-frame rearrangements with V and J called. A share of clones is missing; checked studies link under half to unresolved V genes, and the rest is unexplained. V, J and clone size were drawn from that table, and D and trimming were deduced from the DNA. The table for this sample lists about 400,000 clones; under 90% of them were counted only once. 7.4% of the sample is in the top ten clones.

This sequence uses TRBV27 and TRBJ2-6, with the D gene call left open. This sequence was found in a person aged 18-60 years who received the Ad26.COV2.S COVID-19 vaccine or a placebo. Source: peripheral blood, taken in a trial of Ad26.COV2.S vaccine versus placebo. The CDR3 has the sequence CASSLYPARAGANVLTF. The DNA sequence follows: TGTGCCAGCAGTTTATACCCTGCAAGGGCCGGGGCCAACGTCCTGACTTTC.